This passage covers 17 T cell receptor beta chains from one sample sequenced in a study of blood T cell repertoires in COVID-19. Produced via immunoSEQ multiplex PCR; TCRdb's table is partial and in-frame only. The sample holds about 140,000 clones, less than 80% seen once. The sample taken for sequencing was peripheral blood. Receptor source: a man in his 60s with acute or convalescent COVID-19.

The gene calls are TRBV7-7 and TRBJ2-3; 9 nucleotides align to TRBD2. The CDR3 is 13 residues long. Germline CDR1 is SSHAT and CDR2 is FNYEAQ (reference sequence). The CDR3 spells CAAGGGFTDTQYF. CDR3 nucleotides: TGTGCTGCGGGGGGGGGCTTCACAGATACGCAGTATTTT.

The V and J genes are TRBV18 and TRBJ1-3; the match to TRBD1 covers 12 bases. J lost 3 bases, V lost 0 bases, and 3 bases had no gene match. The CDR3 spans 17 residues. The germline CDR1 and CDR2 sequences are KGHSH and LQKENI. The CDR3 nucleotides read TGTGCCAGCTCACCACCGGGACAGGGGGCGCGTGGAAACACCATATATTTT. Translating gives CASSPPGQGARGNTIYF. Full variable domain (missing parts from reference TRBV18 and TRBJ1-3): NAGVMQNPRHLVRRRGQEARLRCSPMKGHSHVYWYRQLPEEGLKFMVYLQKENIIDESGMPKERFSAEFPKEGPSILRIQQVVRGDSAAYFCASSPPGQGARGNTIYFGEGSWLTVV.

The chain is built from TRBV5-8 and TRBJ1-1; TRBD1 aligns across 8 bases. With 3 bases clipped from V and 0 bases from J, the junction kept 7 bases outside the gene matches. The CDR3 is 16 amino acids. Germline-derived CDR1 and CDR2 are SGHTS and YDEGEE. CDR3 DNA sequence: TGTGCCAGCAGCTCCGGACAGGGAGACATGAACACTGAAGCTTTCTTT. This codes for CASSSGQGDMNTEAFF.

CDR3 region: CASSFDGDNSPLHF. DNA of the CDR3: TGTGCCAGCAGTTTTGACGGGGATAATTCACCCCTCCACTTT. The rearrangement links TRBV27 to TRBJ1-6, with D hard to call. Germline V gives CDR1 MNHEY, CDR2 SMNVEV (reference sequence). There are 14 residues in the CDR3. The V end was cut by 3 bases, the J end by 5 bases, with 8 bases between.

The rearrangement links TRBV28 to TRBJ2-7; 9 positions match TRBD1. Germline CDR1 is MDHEN and CDR2 is SYDVKM. The CDR3 is 14 amino acids. The ends lost 6 bases at V and 3 bases at J; junction bases unmatched: 6. Here the CDR3 DNA reads TGTGCCAGCAGGCGACAGGGGGGCCTCTACGAGCAGTACTTC. Translated: CASRRQGGLYEQYF.

This rearrangement joins TRBV2 to TRBJ2-5; tentatively, D is TRBD2 (6 bases). This CDR3 has 15 residues. Looked up from germline, CDR1 is SNHLY and CDR2 is FYNNEI. V gave up 2 bases and J gave up 5 bases, with 15 bases separating them. The CDR3 loop is CASSEPAGTRETQYF. For the CDR3, the DNA is TGTGCCAGCAGTGAACCGGCGGGAACCCGTGAGACCCAGTACTTC.

The V and J genes are TRBV11-2 and TRBJ2-7; D not resolved. The CDR3 is 13 amino acids. With 3 bases removed from V and 3 bases from J, the gap between germline ends came to 9 bases. Germline lookup yields CDR1 SGHAT and CDR2 FQNNGV. The CDR3, as DNA: TGTGCCAGCAGCTTCCGACTCAGCTACGAGCAGTACTTC. Translation gives CASSFRLSYEQYF.

This sequence joins TRBV28 and TRBJ2-2, with D perhaps TRBD2 (6 bases). The ends were cut back, 3 bases at V and 4 bases at J, with 15 bases in the middle. CDR1 is MDHEN, CDR2 SYDVKM, per germline. This CDR3 has 16 amino acids. The CDR3 loop is CASSLGLSTATGELFF. For the CDR3, the DNA is TGTGCCAGCAGTTTGGGACTTAGCACAGCCACCGGGGAGCTGTTTTTT.

The chain links TRBV7-9 to TRBJ1-3, with 9 bases lining up with TRBD1. Unmatched junction bases numbered 7, after V lost 5 bases and J lost 8 bases. This CDR3 has 14 residues. CDR1 and CDR2 from the germline V gene are SEHNR and FQNEAQ (reference sequence). This CDR3 is CASSPWTGEDTIYF. The CDR3 DNA follows: TGTGCCAGCAGCCCCTGGACAGGGGAGGACACCATATATTTT.

The chain has TRBV5-5 and TRBJ1-1; the match to TRBD1 covers 7 bases. This CDR3 contains 16 residues. Germline CDR1 reads SGHKS; CDR2 reads YYEKEE (reference sequence). V lost 3 bases and J lost 2; bases outside the gene matches: 10. This CDR3 is CASSWMPGQKNTEAFF. The DNA of the CDR3 is TGTGCCAGCAGCTGGATGCCGGGACAGAAAAACACTGAAGCTTTCTTT.

The V gene is TRBV20-1, the J gene TRBJ1-2; D is perhaps TRBD1 (5 bases). The CDR3 extends over 10 amino acids. With 6 bases removed from V and 6 bases from J, the gap between germline ends came to 8 bases. Germline CDR1 reads DFQATT; CDR2 reads SNEGSKA (reference sequence). The CDR3, as DNA: TGCAGTGCCGGGGGGGATGGCTACACCTTC. Amino acids: CSAGGDGYTF.

The gene calls are TRBV9 and TRBJ2-1, with D possibly TRBD2 on 6 matching bases. V lost 4 bases and J lost 4, with 15 bases in between. CDR1 and CDR2 (germline): SGDLS, YYNGEE. This CDR3 spans 15 amino acids. The CDR3 DNA sequence: TGTGCCAGCAGCCCATCGGGAGTCCCGTACAATGAGCAGTTCTTC. Translated, it gives CASSPSGVPYNEQFF.

This clone occurred a few times. The CDR3 loop reads CASSPQGAVSPLHF. In DNA, the CDR3 is TGTGCCAGCAGTCCACAGGGGGCGGTTTCACCCCTCCACTTT. The chain has TRBV6-5 and TRBJ1-6, with 9 bases lining up with TRBD1. CDR1 is MNHEY and CDR2 is SVGAGI in the germline V gene. The CDR3 extends over 14 amino acids. Trimming removed 5 bases from V and 9 bases from J; junction bases left unmatched: 5.

The chain links TRBV6-5 to TRBJ2-3; no clear D. The V gene's germline CDR1 is MNHEY and CDR2 SVGAGI. The CDR3 runs 15 residues. Trimming stripped 0 bases from V and 1 base from J, with 8 bases between. The CDR3 reads CASSYSGTGTDTQYF. The CDR3 DNA follows: TGTGCCAGCAGTTACTCCGGCACAGGCACAGATACGCAGTATTTT.

V usage is TRBV3-1 (or the pseudogene TRBV3-2) and J usage is TRBJ2-1; the D gene is possibly TRBD2 (6 bases). Trimming took off 0 bases at V and 10 bases at J, with 16 bases between the two ends. The germline V gene encodes CDR1 LGHDT and CDR2 YNNKEL (reference sequence). The CDR3 covers 15 residues. The CDR3 nucleotides read TGTGCCAGCAGCCAAGATGTGTTAGGGCTAGCGGAGCAGTTCTTC. Amino acid sequence: CASSQDVLGLAEQFF.

The chain joins TRBV15 to TRBJ1-1; no definite D call. This CDR3 spans 17 amino acids. The germline gives CDR1 LNHNV, CDR2 YYDKDF (reference sequence). The V gene lost 0 bases and the J gene lost 4 bases, with 18 bases spanning the gap. The CDR3 DNA reads TGTGCCACCAGCAGAGATTTGAGGAACCCCCGAATCACTGAAGCTTTCTTT. Translating gives CATSRDLRNPRITEAFF.

This clone appeared a single time. The rearrangement uses TRBV3-1 (or the pseudogene TRBV3-2) and TRBJ1-1; D is unresolved. Deletions cut 1 base from V and 8 bases from J, with 11 bases between. Germline V gives CDR1 LGHDT, CDR2 YNNKEL (reference sequence). This CDR3 contains 13 residues. In DNA, the CDR3 is TGTGCCAGCAGCCAAGGTTTTAGGGAGGAAGCTTTCTTT. The encoded protein is CASSQGFREEAFF.